A selection of T cell receptor beta chains follows, all from one sample in a study of T cell changes during pregnancy in multiple sclerosis. The protocol was immunoSEQ multiplex PCR, while the TCRdb copy is restricted to in-frame clones and leaves out a portion. The sample yields 40,000 or so clones, approximately 89% seen once. The specimen was CD4+ T cells from peripheral blood mononuclear cells, collected in the first trimester of pregnancy. These receptors originate from a female donor with multiple sclerosis, enrolled in a pregnancy study. Each CDR3 is given with its conserved first and last residue. The D gene is left open where the match is weak.

D	length	V	J	CDR3	DNA
TRBD2	13	TRBV28	TRBJ2-7	CASSAGTTYEQYF	TGTGCCAGCAGTGCCGGGACTACCTACGAGCAGTACTTC
TRBD1	15	TRBV11-3	TRBJ2-5	CASSSDRGKQETQYF	TGTGCCAGCAGCTCGGACAGGGGGAAACAAGAGACCCAGTACTTC
TRBD2	15	TRBV19	TRBJ2-3	CASSISGRETDTQYF	TGTGCCAGTAGTATTAGCGGGAGAGAAACAGATACGCAGTATTTT
TRBD1	14	TRBV10-2	TRBJ1-5	CASSGTGSDQPQHF	TGCGCCAGCAGTGGGACAGGGAGCGATCAGCCCCAGCATTTT
.	15	TRBV30	TRBJ1-2	CAWRPGGRFIYGYTF	TGTGCCTGGAGGCCCGGAGGACGGTTTATATATGGCTACACCTTC
.	12	TRBV10-2	TRBJ2-7	CASSARAYEQYF	TGCGCCAGCAGTGCCCGAGCCTACGAGCAGTACTTC
.	15	TRBV4-1	TRBJ2-7	CASSQIPTVPYEQYF	TGCGCCAGCAGCCAAATCCCGACAGTGCCCTACGAGCAGTACTTC
.	14	TRBV5-8	TRBJ2-1	CASSFQAGYNEQFF	TGTGCCAGCAGCTTTCAAGCTGGCTACAATGAGCAGTTCTTC
TRBD1	17	TRBV27	TRBJ2-6	CASSFWTGLSGANVLTF	TGTGCCAGCAGTTTCTGGACAGGGCTCTCTGGGGCCAACGTCCTGACTTTC
TRBD1	14	TRBV27	TRBJ2-7	CASSKWTGTDEQYF	TGTGCCAGCAGTAAATGGACAGGGACGGACGAGCAGTACTTC
TRBD1	13	TRBV29-1	TRBJ2-1	CSVGTGGYNEQFF	TGCAGCGTTGGGACAGGGGGCTACAATGAGCAGTTCTTC
TRBD1	13	TRBV6-5	TRBJ2-5	CASSGTGVETQYF	TGTGCCAGCAGCGGGACAGGGGTAGAGACCCAGTACTTC
.	14	TRBV18	TRBJ1-4	CASSPGATNEKLFF	TGTGCCAGCTCACCAGGAGCTACTAATGAAAAACTGTTTTTT
.	14	TRBV6-5	TRBJ2-7	CASRQDGTSYEQYF	TGTGCCAGCAGACAGGACGGCACCTCCTACGAGCAGTACTTC
.	15	TRBV11-2	TRBJ2-7	CASSRGTNQAYEQYF	TGTGCCAGCAGCAGGGGGACCAACCAGGCCTACGAGCAGTACTTC
.	13	TRBV5-1	TRBJ2-3	CASSFWEPDTQYF	TGCGCCAGCAGCTTCTGGGAGCCAGATACGCAGTATTTT
TRBD2	15	TRBV11-2	TRBJ2-3	CASRRLAGGVNTQYF	TGTGCCAGCAGGCGGCTAGCGGGAGGAGTCAATACGCAGTATTTT